This is a list of T cell receptor beta chains from one sample in a study of regulatory T cells in long-lasting Graves disease. TCRdb processed the multiplex PCR reads anew with MiXCR; each CDR3 protein has one entry. In the table there are under 500,000 distinct CDR3 sequences, about a fifth of which are singletons. Here the sequenced sample was peripheral blood mononuclear cells (PBMCs), taken when the disease was refractory, from a patient treated with antithyroid drugs. The receptors originated from a female donor with Graves disease. Each CDR3 is given with its conserved first and last residue. Fields, in order: D gene, clone size, J gene, V gene, CDR3 DNA, CDR3 protein. D genes are given only for firm matches. Size tells how often a clone was seen (once, few, many) or the class of an expanded clone, and some rows leave it out.

NA many TRBJ2-5 TRBV7-8 TGTGCCAGCAGCTTAGCCGGGTTGGCAGAAGAGACCCAGTACTTC CASSLAGLAEETQYF
NA many TRBJ1-2 TRBV6-5 TGTGCCAGCAGTTATTCCGGAGGACAGCACTCTACTAACTATGGCTACACCTTC CASSYSGGQHSTNYGYTF
NA few TRBJ2-4 TRBV7-2 TGTGCCAGCAGTCCAGGGGGGGCGGGATACATTCAGTACTTC CASSPGGAGYIQYF
NA many TRBJ2-2 TRBV12-3/TRBV12-4 TGTGCCAGCAGTTTAGCGCGCAGGCTTATAAGTACCGGGGAGCTGTTTTTT CASSLARRLISTGELFF
NA NA TRBJ2-7 TRBV20-1 TGCAGTGCTACCCCGACCGGAGCCTACGAGCAGTACTTC CSATPTGAYEQYF
NA many TRBJ2-2 TRBV28 TGTGCCAGCAGTTTAACCCCCGGACCGAGGGCCGGAAGAGACGGGGAGCTGTTTTTT CASSLTPGPRAGRDGELFF
TRBD2 few TRBJ2-4 TRBV20-1 TGCAGTGCTGCTGGAGGACTAGCGGGAGATTTAGCCAAAAACATTCAGTACTTC CSAAGGLAGDLAKNIQYF
NA NA TRBJ1-1 TRBV5-6 TGTGCCAGCAGTTTTAAAGGGGCTGAAGCTTTCTTT CASSFKGAEAFF
NA few TRBJ1-2 TRBV6-1 TGTGCCAGCAGTCCAACAGGGATCGGCTACACCTTC CASSPTGIGYTF
TRBD2 many TRBJ2-7 TRBV6-1 TGTGCCAGCAGGCCGGGACTAGCACACAACGAGCAGTACTTC CASRPGLAHNEQYF
NA NA TRBJ2-2 TRBV18 TGTGCCAGCTCACTCCTCGCAGCCCCGAACACCGGGGAGCTGTTTTTT CASSLLAAPNTGELFF
NA few TRBJ1-3 TRBV28 TGTGCCAGCATAACCTCCCTCGGAAACACCATATATTTT CASITSLGNTIYF
TRBD1 NA TRBJ1-3 TRBV11-2 TGTGCCAGCAGCGCGGGACAGTCTGGAAACACCATATATTTT CASSAGQSGNTIYF
TRBD1 NA TRBJ2-5 TRBV6-1 TGTCCCAGCAGTCCCGGGACAGGGGGAAAGACCCAGTACTTC CPSSPGTGGKTQYF
NA many TRBJ2-7 TRBV2 TGTGCCAGCAGAGGAGAATACGAGCAGTACTTC CASRGEYEQYF
NA few TRBJ1-1 TRBV19 TGTGCCAGTAGTACCCGGGCCTCAACGGGGAACACTGAAGCTTTCTTT CASSTRASTGNTEAFF
NA NA TRBJ1-4 TRBV3-1 TGTGCCAGCCAAGCCGGGGGGGGAGGTGAAAAACTGTTTTTT CASQAGGGGEKLFF
TRBD1 NA TRBJ2-7 TRBV11-2 TGTGCCAGCAGCCCCGGGACAGTTCTTTCCTACGAGCAGTACTTC CASSPGTVLSYEQYF
TRBD1 few TRBJ1-3 TRBV12-3/TRBV12-4 TGTGCCAGCAGTTTTGGACAGGGGTCTGGAAACACCATATATTTT CASSFGQGSGNTIYF
NA many TRBJ2-7 TRBV30 TGTGCCTGGAATAACTACAGGGACGAGCAGTACTTC CAWNNYRDEQYF
TRBD1 NA TRBJ2-7 TRBV6-1 TGTGCCAGCAGTCCCGGGACAGAAGTTTACGAGCAGTACTTC CASSPGTEVYEQYF
NA few TRBJ1-5 TRBV27 TGTGCCAGCCAGGGAGAGCACCAGCCCCAGCATTTT CASQGEHQPQHF
TRBD1 NA TRBJ2-7 TRBV27 TGTGCCAGCAGTTTAGCAGGGGGCTATATCGGCGAGCAGTACTTC CASSLAGGYIGEQYF
NA NA TRBJ1-6 TRBV28 TGTGCCAGCAGAGGATCGGGAGAAACCTATAATTCACCCCTCCACTTT CASRGSGETYNSPLHF
NA NA TRBJ1-5 TRBV6-1 TGTGCCAGCAGTCGATGGGCAGGGGAGGGTATTTGGCAGCCCCAGCATTTT CASSRWAGEGIWQPQHF
NA few TRBJ2-1 TRBV20-1 TGCAGTGCTAGACACGCTTTAGCGGAAGAGCAGTTCTTC CSARHALAEEQFF
TRBD1 few TRBJ2-4 TRBV28 TGTGCCAGCAGTCGGACAGGGGTTGGGGAAAACATTCAGTACTTC CASSRTGVGENIQYF
NA few TRBJ2-5 TRBV20-1 TGCAGTGCTAGTGGACAATCGGAGACCCAGTACTTC CSASGQSETQYF
TRBD1 NA TRBJ1-3 TRBV2 TGTGCCAGCAGTGACGGACAGGGCGGGGGAGACACCATATATTTT CASSDGQGGGDTIYF
NA NA TRBJ2-7 TRBV20-1 TGCAGTGCTCCTTCCCTTCGACAACAGGGTCACGACTACGAGCAGTACTTC CSAPSLRQQGHDYEQYF
NA many TRBJ1-2 TRBV10-3 TGTGCCATCAGTGAACGGCAGACCGATGGCTACACCTTC CAISERQTDGYTF
NA NA TRBJ2-3 TRBV28 TGTGCCAGCTCGGAGATGGCTAGCACAGATACGCAGTATTTT CASSEMASTDTQYF
NA many TRBJ1-1 TRBV27 TGTGCCAGCAGCCGACAGGAGAACACTGAAGCTTTCTTT CASSRQENTEAFF
NA NA TRBJ1-2 TRBV27 TGTGCCAGCAGCTTGACACCACGGAGCTATGGCTACACCTTC CASSLTPRSYGYTF
TRBD2 few TRBJ2-5 TRBV27 TGTGCCAGCAGTTTATTGGGACTAGCGGGACAAAAAGAGACCCAGTACTTC CASSLLGLAGQKETQYF
TRBD1 many TRBJ1-1 TRBV28 TGTGCCAGCAGAGCCGGGACAGGGTTTGGGGAAGCTTTCTTT CASRAGTGFGEAFF
TRBD1 NA TRBJ2-7 TRBV9 TGTGCCAGCAGCGTAGGAGGACAGGGTTCGAACGAGCAGTACTTC CASSVGGQGSNEQYF
NA few TRBJ2-7 TRBV6-2/TRBV6-3 TGTGCCAGCAGTTTTGCCCCCGCGGGCCCCTACGAGCAGTACTTC CASSFAPAGPYEQYF
NA many TRBJ1-1 TRBV6-2/TRBV6-3 TGTGCCAGCAGTTATGCCACTAGGAACACTGAAGCTTTCTTT CASSYATRNTEAFF
NA NA TRBJ2-5 TRBV18 TGTGCCAGCTCGCCCTACAGGCAAGCTACCGATATGTACCAAGAGACCCAGTACTTC CASSPYRQATDMYQETQYF
NA few TRBJ2-1 TRBV12-3/TRBV12-4 TGTGCCAGCAGTGACGCTCCAGGTCAAAGGAATGAGCAGTTCTTC CASSDAPGQRNEQFF
NA many TRBJ2-5 TRBV6-1 TGTGCCAGCACCCTTGGTGGGGGGATGCAAGAGACCCAGTACTTC CASTLGGGMQETQYF
NA many TRBJ2-2 TRBV2 TGTGCCAGCAGTGGCGGGACAGTTAACACCGGGGAGCTGTTTTTT CASSGGTVNTGELFF
NA many TRBJ2-5 TRBV20-1 TGCAGCCTAGATAGCGGACAAGAGACCCAGTACTTC CSLDSGQETQYF
TRBD1 many TRBJ2-7 TRBV7-2 TGTGCCAGCAGCTCCTCCCCCGACAGGGTGGGCGAGCAGTACTTC CASSSSPDRVGEQYF
NA NA TRBJ2-4 TRBV6-9 TGTGCCAGCAGTTCGGGGCTTACAGCGGACATTCAGTACTTC CASSSGLTADIQYF
TRBD2 many TRBJ2-2 TRBV7-2 TGTGCCAGCAGCGCTAGGGGACTAGCGGGACCCGGGGAGCTGTTTTTT CASSARGLAGPGELFF
NA NA TRBJ2-7 TRBV7-9 TGTGCCAGCATGGGTGTGGGCTCTAGCTCCTACGAGCAGTACTTC CASMGVGSSSYEQYF
TRBD1 few TRBJ2-2 TRBV5-1 TGCGCCAGCAGCTTGGGGACAGGGTATTCCGGGGAGCTGTTTTTT CASSLGTGYSGELFF
TRBD1 many TRBJ2-4 TRBV25-1 TGTGCCAGCAGTCAAACCTTACAGGGGACCAAAAACATTCAGTACTTC CASSQTLQGTKNIQYF
NA NA TRBJ2-7 TRBV20-1 TGCAGTGCTAGTCAACCCGGGCAGTACTTC CSASQPGQYF
NA few TRBJ1-1 TRBV20-1 TGCAGTGCTAGTAGGTCCAACACTGAAGCTTTCTTT CSASRSNTEAFF
TRBD1 few TRBJ2-7 TRBV29-1 TGCAGCGCCACCGGGACAGGGATCAACGAGCAGTACTTC CSATGTGINEQYF
NA few TRBJ1-5 TRBV15 TGTGCCACCAGCAGAGGGGCCGCAAATCAGCCCCAGCATTTT CATSRGAANQPQHF
TRBD1 NA TRBJ1-5 TRBV19 TGTGCCAGTCAGGGGGTAAGCAATCAGCCCCAGCATTTT CASQGVSNQPQHF
NA many TRBJ2-6 TRBV6-2/TRBV6-3 TGTGCCAGCAGTTATCAGGGGCCTGGGGCCAACGTCCTGACTTTC CASSYQGPGANVLTF
TRBD1 few TRBJ2-2 TRBV7-2 TGTGCCAGCAGCTTAGTAGAACAGGGGGCTCGTGAGGAGCTGTTTTTT CASSLVEQGAREELFF
NA many TRBJ1-2 TRBV6-1 TGTGCCAGCACCTTGGACAGACTTCATAACTATGGCTACACCTTC CASTLDRLHNYGYTF